One and the same sample provided the 19 T cell receptor beta chains below, sequenced in a study of blood T cells in healthy people across ages. Through a sample-barcoded 5' primer and a J-beta primer mix, a second PCR was run for roughly 7 to 12 cycles. TCRdb processed the 5' RACE reads anew with MiXCR; each CDR3 protein has one entry. The repertoire has about 780,000 distinct CDR3 sequences, under 30% of them found once; the top ten carry under 3%. These data were also filed under a second study, of T cells of mothers and their children.

Sequencing was carried out using blood. The source is a boy aged 5-17 years in good health.

This chain connects TRBV7-2 to TRBJ2-5; 8 bases are shared with TRBD2. Trimming cost V 4 bases and J 5 bases; bases outside gene matches: 12. This CDR3 is 16 amino acids long. Germline-derived CDR1 and CDR2 are SGHTA and FQGNSA. The CDR3 DNA sequence: TGTGCCAGCAGCTCTACTCCCGCGGGGGGTCTGGAGACCCAGTACTTC. Residues: CASSSTPAGGLETQYF.

This rearrangement joins TRBV27 to TRBJ2-3; D is ambiguous. This CDR3 region has 17 residues. V shed 4 bases and J shed 0 bases, with 17 bases lying between them. CDR1 MNHEY and CDR2 SMNVEV come from the germline V gene (reference sequence). CDR3: CASSSLQSIHSTDTQYF. The DNA of the CDR3 is TGTGCCAGCAGTTCCCTACAGAGTATCCATAGCACAGATACGCAGTATTTT.

This clonotype was seen a handful of times. The chain employs TRBV9 and TRBJ2-1; D unresolved. There are 15 residues in the CDR3. The germline V gene has CDR1 SGDLS and CDR2 YYNGEE. The V end was cut by 3 bases, the J end by 7 bases, with 17 bases between. CDR3 amino acids: CASSAPKGPRNEQFF. In DNA, the CDR3 is TGTGCCAGCAGCGCCCCCAAGGGCCCAAGGAATGAGCAGTTCTTC.

This chain links TRBV12-3 or TRBV12-4 with TRBJ2-5; D possibly corresponds to TRBD1 (7 bases). This CDR3 has 16 residues. V lost 7 bases to trimming and J lost 3 bases, with 21 bases between them. CDR3 loop: CASTNGGRTGEETQYF. DNA of the CDR3: TGTGCCAGCACCAATGGGGGGAGGACAGGAGAAGAGACCCAGTACTTC.

Here the CDR3 reads CSASVWGPVLYEQYF. The DNA of the CDR3 is TGCAGTGCTAGTGTGTGGGGACCCGTACTCTACGAGCAGTACTTC. This chain connects TRBV20-1 to TRBJ2-7; either TRBD1 or TRBD2 may supply D (5 bases each). From germline, CDR1 is DFQATT and CDR2 SNEGSKA (reference sequence). V lost 3 bases, J lost 3 bases, and 18 bases lay in between. The CDR3 has 15 amino acids.

The V and J genes are TRBV14 and TRBJ1-5; 7 bases map to TRBD1. CDR3 size: 15 residues. Germline CDR1 SGHDN, CDR2 FVKESK. The ends lost 0 bases at V and 3 bases at J; junction bases unmatched: 2. The DNA for the CDR3 is TGTGCCAGCAGCCAAGAACAGGGGAACAATCAGCCCCAGCATTTT. Encoded protein: CASSQEQGNNQPQHF.

The chain is built from TRBV7-2 and TRBJ1-1; the D gene is possibly TRBD1 (5 bases). The germline CDR1 and CDR2 sequences are SGHTA and FQGNSA. This CDR3 comprises 15 residues. Trimming took off 0 bases at V and 8 bases at J, with 16 bases between the two ends. CDR3 residues: CASSLAAGFREEAFF. CDR3 DNA: TGTGCCAGCAGCTTAGCGGCAGGGTTTCGGGAAGAAGCTTTCTTT. The full variable domain, in which reference TRBV7-2 and TRBJ1-1 provide the parts outside the CDR3, is GAGVSQSPSNKVTEKGKDVELRCDPISGHTALYWYRQSLGQGLEFLIYFQGNSAPDKSGLPSDRFSAERTGGSVSTLTIQRTQQEDSAVYLCASSLAAGFREEAFFGQGTRLTVV.

Only a few counts were recorded for this clonotype. The rearrangement joins TRBV3-1 to TRBJ2-5; D perhaps matches TRBD2 (6 bases). The J call may be in error: the DNA end matches TRBJ2-1 better. The CDR3 extends over 16 amino acids. The germline V gene has CDR1 LGHDT and CDR2 YNNKEL (reference sequence). The CDR3 coding sequence is TGTGCCAGCAGCCGTGGGACTCCGACCCCCCAATCGGAGCAGTTCTTC. Its translation is CASSRGTPTPQSEQFF.

This sequence joins TRBV12-5 and TRBJ2-7, with D perhaps TRBD1 (6 bases). Germline values: CDR1 LGHNT, CDR2 FRNRAP. This CDR3 comprises 15 residues. The V and J ends lost 4 bases and 4 bases respectively, with 17 bases between them. Here the CDR3 DNA reads TGTGCTAGTGGTTGGACTTCGAGGGGGTTTTACGAGCAGTACTTC. It translates to CASGWTSRGFYEQYF.

This clonotype was counted only a few times. An end of the junction differs from the germline gene, which may be a read error. The chain joins TRBV7-6 to TRBJ1-2, with TRBD1 identical over 9 bases. Germline-derived CDR1 and CDR2 are SGHVS and FNYEAQ. The CDR3 has 15 amino acids. The CDR3, as DNA: TGTACCAGCAGCTTCACACAGGGGGCACACGGTGGCTACACCTTC. As protein: CTSSFTQGAHGGYTF. The whole variable domain, remainder taken from reference TRBV7-6 and TRBJ1-2, is GAGVSQSPRYKVTKRGQDVALRCDPISGHVSLYWYRQALGQGPEFLTYFNYEAQQDKSGLPNDRFSAERPEGSISTLTIQRTEQRDSAMYRCTSSFTQGAHGGYTFGSGTRLTVV.

There are a few counts of this clonotype. This chain connects TRBV15 to TRBJ2-5, with 8 bases lining up with TRBD2. The assigned J gene may be wrong: the sequence end matches TRBJ2-1 better. There are 15 residues in the CDR3. Germline V CDR1 and CDR2: LNHNV, YYDKDF (reference sequence). The CDR3 is CATSSRTSRGNEQFF. The DNA of the CDR3 is TGTGCCACCAGCTCGAGGACTAGCCGGGGCAATGAGCAGTTCTTC.

The sample holds a few counts of this clonotype. The chain recombines TRBV30 with TRBJ2-6, with D tentatively TRBD1 (5 bases). This CDR3 is 16 amino acids long. V was trimmed by 3 bases and J by 0 bases, leaving 12 bases between them. Germline V lookup: CDR1 GTSNPN, CDR2 SVGIG (reference sequence). The CDR3 loop reads CAWRDIRNSGANVLTF. The CDR3 DNA reads as TGTGCCTGGAGGGACATACGAAACTCTGGGGCCAACGTCCTGACTTTC.

CDR3 protein: CASSLEGAPLPMYF. The CDR3 nucleotides read TGTGCCAGCAGTTTAGAGGGGGCCCCCTTACCGATGTACTTC. The rearrangement joins TRBV27 to TRBJ2-7; TRBD1 aligns across 7 bases. Trimming at V came to 2 bases and at J to 12 bases, leaving 13 bases not matched to a gene. Germline V gene sequence: CDR1 MNHEY, CDR2 SMNVEV (reference sequence). The length of the CDR3 is 14 residues.

This chain links TRBV18 with TRBJ2-7, with D possibly matching TRBD2 (7 bases). The germline V and J ends were trimmed by 6 bases and 9 bases, with 18 bases remaining between them. Germline CDR1 reads KGHSH; CDR2 reads LQKENI. This CDR3 is built from 13 residues. The CDR3 spells CASSEPGGRMQYF. In DNA, the CDR3 is TGTGCCAGCTCTGAACCGGGGGGCAGAATGCAGTACTTC.

This clonotype occurred a few times. The genes are TRBV27 and TRBJ2-5; D remains unclear. This CDR3 has 16 amino acids. Trimming took 4 bases from V and 1 from J, leaving 16 bases between them. The germline gives CDR1 MNHEY, CDR2 SMNVEV (reference sequence). For the CDR3, the DNA is TGTGCCAGCAGTTCTATTCACCCTGAAGTCCAAGAGACCCAGTACTTC. Protein: CASSSIHPEVQETQYF.

This clonotype was seen only a few times. The rearrangement joins TRBV6-5 to TRBJ1-2, with TRBD1 as a possible D gene (6 bases). Per germline, CDR1 MNHEY and CDR2 SVGAGI. The length of the CDR3 is 14 residues. Trimming stripped 6 bases from V and 9 bases from J, with 20 bases between. The CDR3 DNA follows: TGTGCCAGCAGCCGGGACAACCAAAGGGGTAGCTACACCTTC. Translated, it gives CASSRDNQRGSYTF.

V gene TRBV29-1 combines with J gene TRBJ2-5; possible D gene TRBD1, 6 bases. The CDR3 spans 13 residues. Trimming took off 3 bases at V and 2 bases at J, with 10 bases between the two ends. The germline gives CDR1 SQVTM, CDR2 ANQGSEA. The CDR3 DNA reads TGCAGCGTTGACAGGGGCGGGCAAGAGACCCAGTACTTC. This encodes CSVDRGGQETQYF.

The chain couples TRBV25-1 to TRBJ1-3; TRBD1 matches 8 bases. V was clipped by 0 bases and J by 8 bases; unmatched bases: 6. The CDR3 is 15 residues long. Germline V CDR1 and CDR2: MGHDK, SYGVNS. The CDR3 DNA reads as TGTGCCAGCAGTGAATATACGACAGGGGCAGACACCATATATTTT. This translates into CASSEYTTGADTIYF.

In its sample, this clonotype was seen a few times. The chain joins TRBV29-1 to TRBJ2-5; D is possibly TRBD1 (5 bases). CDR3 length equals 15 residues. In germline, CDR1 is SQVTM, CDR2 ANQGSEA. Between the trimmed V and J ends, which lost 7 bases and 2 bases, there was a span of 20 bases. The CDR3 DNA reads as TGCAGCGCCAGCATACAGGTCTATTGGCAAGAGACCCAGTACTTC. Translating it yields CSASIQVYWQETQYF.